What follows are 2 T cell receptor beta chains derived from one specimen sequenced in a study of T cells after posttransplantation cyclophosphamide. Cyclophosphamide on days +3 and +4 followed busulfan-fludarabine conditioning and a marrow graft. Measured with immunoSEQ multiplex PCR; TCRdb has only the in-frame clones, and not every one. The sample records around 40,000 clones, roughly 91% being singletons. The sequences come from PBMCs, collected around 58 days after allogeneic stem cell transplant with posttransplant cyclophosphamide. The receptors derive from a male patient aged 60-70 years who received an allogeneic stem cell transplant from a related donor and was CMV-positive. T cells may partly derive from the graft donor.

The V gene is TRBV2, the J gene TRBJ2-5; 9 nucleotides match TRBD2. In germline, CDR1 is SNHLY, CDR2 FYNNEI. The CDR3 has 18 residues. Unmatched junction bases numbered 16, after V lost 6 bases and J lost 2 bases. The CDR3 loop reads CASSGNRRRLADQETQYF. The DNA for the CDR3 is TGTGCCAGCAGCGGCAACAGGCGACGACTAGCGGATCAAGAGACCCAGTACTTC.

The gene calls are TRBV5-1 and TRBJ1-1; TRBD1 aligns across 8 bases. The length of the CDR3 is 15 residues. Germline lookup yields CDR1 SGHRS and CDR2 YFSETQ. The trim removed 4 bases at V and 4 bases at J, leaving 9 bases unmatched. This CDR3 reads CASSDGQGGITEAFF. The DNA for the CDR3 is TGCGCCAGCAGCGACGGACAGGGAGGGATCACTGAAGCTTTCTTT.